This T cell receptor (beta chain) is drawn from a study of beta chain features in type 1 diabetes. Points from the study as a whole: People with Type 1 diabetes carried modestly yet significantly shorter TCRB CDR3s in all four CD4+ subsets.

All of the isolated RNA was reverse transcribed, so expressed TCRB transcripts were sequenced. Assay: immunoSEQ multiplex PCR; the TCRdb copy retains only in-frame clones and omits some. Of 850,000 to 900,000 clones in the sample, around a sixth were seen once. Details on this clone: Its antigen is as yet unknown.

V lost 5 bases to trimming and J lost 8 bases, with 24 bases between them. CDR3 length equals 16 residues. Germline CDR1 SGHVS, CDR2 FNYEAQ. The sequence came from a woman younger than 35 in good health. The genes are TRBV7-6 and TRBJ1-2; D is unclear. Sequenced material: naive CD4+ T cells from blood. The CDR3 DNA is TGTGCCAGCAGCCCAACCCCCAACAGCCCCGCCATAGGCTACACCTTC. Protein: CASSPTPNSPAIGYTF.